This TCR beta chain was sequenced during a study of cytomegalovirus exposure and HLA in healthy donors. Study results and caveats: In vitro assays verified that three CMV-associated chains recognized CMV antigens specifically.

It was the roughly 130-subject validation cohort, separate from the roughly 700-subject first cohort, to which the donors belonged. Repertoires were generated with immunoSEQ multiplex PCR, while TCRdb's copy carries only in-frame clones and drops some. Here the sample spans 100,000 to 150,000 clones, about nine tenths being singletons. This clone was seen only a few times. Its antigen is unidentified. V lost 3 bases and J lost 8; bases outside the gene matches: 7. The germline gives CDR1 SGHRS, CDR2 YFSETQ. The CDR3 is made up of 14 amino acids. The V and J genes are TRBV5-1 and TRBJ1-4; 7 bases align to TRBD1. Sequenced material: PBMCs. The TCR was taken from a woman aged 18-30 years in good health and CMV-seronegative. DNA for the CDR3: TGCGCCAGCAGCTCGGGACAGCCGGGGGAAAAACTGTTTTTT. Translation: CASSSGQPGEKLFF.